This TCR beta chain was identified during a study of radiation and T cells in renal cell carcinoma. Study-wide results and limits: Top tumor clonotypes rose in blood 2 weeks post-radiation, then contracted.

Sequenced by immunoSEQ multiplex PCR; TCRdb stores in-frame clones only, minus some. The sample lists roughly 78,000 clones, 82% occurring once. About this clone itself: The antigen is undetermined.

The germline CDR1 and CDR2 sequences are SNHLY and FYNNEI. There are 14 residues in the CDR3. V lost 4 bases, J lost 4 bases, and 11 bases lay in between. As for time point: blood 2 weeks post-SBRT. The treatment: 15 Gy SBRT to primary tumor, nephrectomy 4 weeks later. The tumor was a clear cell renal cell carcinoma. Material: blood, obtained from a patient whose treatment included radiotherapy and nephrectomy. The sequence derives from a man between 60 and 75 years old with renal cell carcinoma. The chain is built from TRBV2 and TRBJ1-5; a weak D match, TRBD1 (6 bases). CDR3 loop: CASSATGVNQPQHF. CDR3 nucleotides: TGTGCCAGCAGTGCGACAGGAGTGAATCAGCCCCAGCATTTT. Full variable domain (remainder filled in from reference TRBV2 and TRBJ1-5): EPEVTQTPSHQVTQMGQEVILRCVPISNHLYFYWYRQILGQKVEFLVSFYNNEISEKSEIFDDQFSVERPDGSNFTLKIRSTKLEDSAMYFCASSATGVNQPQHFGDGTRLSIL.